Below are 2 T cell receptor beta chains sequenced from a single sample in a study of human T cells and chemical hapten exposure. TCRdb re-called the RACE reads through MiXCR, storing one row per CDR3 protein. Found here are 30,000 to 40,000 distinct CDR3 sequences, about 13% of them singletons; the top ten hold approximately 2.2%. Time point given: patch test 3, about 24 weeks after DPC sensitization. Treatment noted: therapeutic diphenylcyclopropenone sensitization with weekly scalp DPC. Total RNA was isolated from whole blood that had not been fractionated. The sequencing here drew on whole blood, taken in connection with sensitization to the hapten diphenylcyclopropenone (DPC). The receptor source for this set is a woman in her forties with alopecia areata. Some clones in this sample may be carry-over from other donors' samples.

The chain employs TRBV5-1 and TRBJ2-5; 8 bases fit TRBD2. The CDR3 extends over 16 amino acids. Looked up from germline, CDR1 is SGHRS and CDR2 is YFSETQ. The junction had 11 bases not matched to a gene; V was cut back by 3 bases and J by 4 bases. The CDR3 protein is CASSWKPGLGRETQYF. CDR3 coding DNA: TGCGCCAGCAGCTGGAAGCCGGGACTAGGAAGAGAGACCCAGTACTTC.

This clonotype was picked up many times. The CDR3 region has the DNA TGTGCCAGCAGCCCCTCGTCTAGCGGAAATGAGCAGTTCTTC. Amino acids: CASSPSSSGNEQFF. The genes are TRBV3-1 and TRBJ2-1; TRBD2 agrees at 7 bases. Germline trimming cut 4 bases from V and 7 bases from J; bases unmatched to any gene: 7. The CDR3 is 14 residues long. Germline V lookup: CDR1 LGHDT, CDR2 YNNKEL (reference sequence).